This is a list of T cell receptor beta chains from one sample in a study of blood T cell repertoires in COVID-19. Repertoires were generated with immunoSEQ multiplex PCR, while TCRdb's copy carries only in-frame clones and drops some. In the table there are some 150,000 clones, about 86% of which are singletons. Sample: peripheral blood. The receptors stem from a woman aged 55-69 years with acute or convalescent COVID-19. The CDR3 runs from the conserved cysteine through the conserved F or W. Each record gives: V gene, J gene, CDR3 protein.

V gene: TRBV10-1
J gene: TRBJ2-2
CDR3 protein: CASTPDSFTGELFF

V gene: TRBV19
J gene: TRBJ1-2
CDR3 protein: CASSIGSAGQGSYGYTF

V gene: TRBV27
J gene: TRBJ1-2
CDR3 protein: CASSLSPTGFYGYTF

V gene: TRBV5-1
J gene: TRBJ2-2
CDR3 protein: CASSLAAARGAGELFF

V gene: TRBV24-1
J gene: TRBJ1-2
CDR3 protein: CATRGRGDGYTF

V gene: TRBV5-1
J gene: TRBJ1-2
CDR3 protein: CASSLAGREDYGYTF

V gene: TRBV19
J gene: TRBJ2-1
CDR3 protein: CASSIAGGLPTSYNEQFF

V gene: TRBV9
J gene: TRBJ1-3
CDR3 protein: CASSVAAGGNTIYF

V gene: TRBV27
J gene: TRBJ2-3
CDR3 protein: CASSLSGGADTQYF

V gene: TRBV6-5
J gene: TRBJ1-6
CDR3 protein: CASTKDRNNSPLHF

V gene: TRBV11-3
J gene: TRBJ1-1
CDR3 protein: CASSSGQGRTLNTEAFF

V gene: TRBV5-4
J gene: TRBJ2-2
CDR3 protein: CASSPRALAGSLGGELFF

V gene: TRBV27
J gene: TRBJ2-2
CDR3 protein: CASRQLTGGATGELFF

V gene: TRBV19
J gene: TRBJ1-1
CDR3 protein: CASSIVGREAFF

V gene: TRBV19
J gene: TRBJ2-5
CDR3 protein: CASSIIGRGGETQYF

V gene: TRBV6-6
J gene: TRBJ1-6
CDR3 protein: CASSPKEQGAPSSYNSPLHF

V gene: TRBV30
J gene: TRBJ1-2
CDR3 protein: CACTTGAYGYTF

V gene: TRBV3-1/TRBV3-2
J gene: TRBJ2-5
CDR3 protein: CASRRIQTGLETQYF

V gene: TRBV27
J gene: TRBJ2-5
CDR3 protein: CASSSVDWNQETQYF

V gene: TRBV3-1/TRBV3-2
J gene: TRBJ1-1
CDR3 protein: CASRLGGVMEAEAFF

V gene: TRBV12-2
J gene: TRBJ2-7
CDR3 protein: CASRLVGGGTYEQYF

V gene: TRBV5-5
J gene: TRBJ1-2
CDR3 protein: CASSRYSQVAGYTF

V gene: TRBV9
J gene: TRBJ2-7
CDR3 protein: CASSARGGTPDRGTYEQYF

V gene: TRBV28
J gene: TRBJ2-1
CDR3 protein: CASRGPGQGKVF

V gene: TRBV14
J gene: TRBJ1-5
CDR3 protein: CASSQAGGNQPQHF

V gene: TRBV5-1
J gene: TRBJ1-1
CDR3 protein: CASSLNGGALNTEAFF

V gene: TRBV19
J gene: TRBJ1-2
CDR3 protein: CASSWQENYGYTF

V gene: TRBV19
J gene: TRBJ2-7
CDR3 protein: CATRQGAYEQYF

V gene: TRBV6-6
J gene: TRBJ1-4
CDR3 protein: CASSRAGTGSGGYNEKLFF

V gene: TRBV4-3
J gene: TRBJ1-3
CDR3 protein: CASSQVSGLTSGNTIYF

V gene: TRBV6-1
J gene: TRBJ2-1
CDR3 protein: CASSEGGGSYNEQFF

V gene: TRBV28
J gene: TRBJ1-1
CDR3 protein: CASSSRQGVYTEAFF

V gene: TRBV4-2
J gene: TRBJ2-7
CDR3 protein: CASSQGGSGAYEQYF

V gene: TRBV12-3/TRBV12-4
J gene: TRBJ2-3
CDR3 protein: CASSRGTGITQYF

V gene: TRBV2
J gene: TRBJ1-2
CDR3 protein: CASNRDYGYTF

V gene: TRBV30
J gene: TRBJ1-5
CDR3 protein: CAWSVNLGSSILLSNQPQHF

V gene: TRBV28
J gene: TRBJ1-3
CDR3 protein: CASSFSSPGGNTIYF

V gene: TRBV12-3/TRBV12-4
J gene: TRBJ1-5
CDR3 protein: CASSPSDPQAQHF

V gene: TRBV6-5
J gene: TRBJ2-1
CDR3 protein: CASSWGDSKYNEQFF

V gene: TRBV28
J gene: TRBJ2-6
CDR3 protein: CASRPIRGAGANVLTF

V gene: TRBV5-1
J gene: TRBJ1-1
CDR3 protein: CASSLVQGAAEAFF

V gene: TRBV5-1
J gene: TRBJ1-4
CDR3 protein: CASSYGTDEKLFF

V gene: TRBV5-1
J gene: TRBJ2-1
CDR3 protein: CASSLAGNEQFF

V gene: TRBV5-4
J gene: TRBJ2-2
CDR3 protein: CASSPRERGVRTGELFF

V gene: TRBV16
J gene: TRBJ2-5
CDR3 protein: CASSPRTSGAETQYF

V gene: TRBV29-1
J gene: TRBJ2-2
CDR3 protein: CSVRTGLANTGELFF

V gene: TRBV7-8
J gene: TRBJ2-1
CDR3 protein: CASSLAERLAGGSYNEQFF

V gene: TRBV3-1/TRBV3-2
J gene: TRBJ1-2
CDR3 protein: CASSPRGPPLYGYTF

V gene: TRBV19
J gene: TRBJ2-3
CDR3 protein: CASSMGGSTQYF

V gene: TRBV2
J gene: TRBJ1-1
CDR3 protein: CASGRANRGNTEAFF

V gene: TRBV23-1
J gene: TRBJ2-2
CDR3 protein: CASISGRPNTGELFF

V gene: TRBV19
J gene: TRBJ1-1
CDR3 protein: CASSMGSPLNTEAFF

V gene: TRBV30
J gene: TRBJ2-1
CDR3 protein: CAWSPYVSRSYNEQFF

V gene: TRBV18
J gene: TRBJ1-1
CDR3 protein: CASSPRTGDLVRTEAFF

V gene: TRBV19
J gene: TRBJ2-2
CDR3 protein: CASSMGGIGELFF

V gene: TRBV6-5
J gene: TRBJ1-6
CDR3 protein: CASSFGQHNSPLHF